The clone carrying this TCR beta chain was detected many times. The sample is drawn from a study of T cells in Graves' hyperthyroidism and ophthalmopathy. Study as a whole: Prior to any treatment, at the point of initial diagnosis, peripheral blood was collected.

Hyperthyroidism was newly diagnosed in patients aged 18 to 65 (duration under 2 months). Preceding any ophthalmopathy symptoms, the blood sample dates from first hyperthyroidism diagnosis. RNA transcripts served as the template for amplifying TCR beta CDR3 regions. Researchers ran a first-round RT-PCR on the TCR CDR3 using the HTBI primer set. MiXCR was run by TCRdb on the multiplex PCR reads, yielding one entry per CDR3 protein. This table holds about 250,000 distinct CDR3 sequences, approximately 16% found once. The receptor was isolated from a woman aged 45 to 65 with Graves' hyperthyroidism that later progressed to Graves' ophthalmopathy. The sample taken for sequencing was blood.

The CDR3 DNA is TGTGCCAGCAGCGCAGGAGCCCATTACGAGCAGTACTTC. It translates to CASSAGAHYEQYF. The rearrangement links TRBV9 to TRBJ2-7; no reliable D call. The CDR3 runs to 13 residues. V was trimmed by 3 bases and J by 4 bases, leaving 11 bases between them. Germline V gives CDR1 SGDLS, CDR2 YYNGEE.